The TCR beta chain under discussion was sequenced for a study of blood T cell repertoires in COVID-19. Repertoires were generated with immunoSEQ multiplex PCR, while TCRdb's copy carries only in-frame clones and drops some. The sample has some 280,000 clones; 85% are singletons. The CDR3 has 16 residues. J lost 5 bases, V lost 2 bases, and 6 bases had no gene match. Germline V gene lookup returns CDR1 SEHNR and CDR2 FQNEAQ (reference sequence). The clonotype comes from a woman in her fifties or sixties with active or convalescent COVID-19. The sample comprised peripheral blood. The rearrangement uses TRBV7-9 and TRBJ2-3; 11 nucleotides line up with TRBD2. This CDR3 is CASSLTLAGGRDTQYF. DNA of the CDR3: TGTGCCAGCAGCTTAACGCTAGCGGGAGGTAGAGATACGCAGTATTTT.